This entry concerns a single TCR beta chain. Its matching antigen is unknown. The V segment lost 7 bases and the J segment 7 bases; nucleotides outside the gene matches: 7. From germline, CDR1 is GTSNPN and CDR2 SVGIG (reference sequence). This CDR3 has 12 amino acids. This sample is drawn from a study of T cell responses to AZD1222 COVID-19 vaccine. Study findings and constraints: Vaccine-associated CD4 TCRs spanned spike, dominant at 160-218 and 743-854.

Only in-frame clones appear in the TCRdb table, and some are missing; sequencing was by immunoSEQ multiplex PCR. Here the sample spans 100,000 to 150,000 clones, approximately 85% being singletons. The receptor's source is an adult in good health. The chain recombines TRBV30 with TRBJ1-2; TRBD1 aligns across 9 bases. The sequenced sample was peripheral blood, obtained on day 0 of AZD1222 vaccination. The CDR3 DNA reads TGTGCCTCGGTAGAGGACAGGGGTGGCTACACCTTC. Protein product: CASVEDRGGYTF.